This T cell receptor beta chain was obtained from a study of T cell responses to AZD1222 COVID-19 vaccine. The ends were cut back, 3 bases at V and 5 bases at J, with 11 bases in the middle. Germline V gene lookup returns CDR1 SGHNT and CDR2 YYREEE (reference sequence). The CDR3 contains 13 residues. For this clone: What it recognizes is unknown.

This table comes from immunoSEQ multiplex PCR, and its TCRdb copy is limited to in-frame clones, with some not included. In the table there are over 120,000 clones, 80% to 90% of which are singletons. The study, taken as a whole, reports: Spike-specific TCR breadth and depth were elevated following two AZD1222 doses.

The V gene is TRBV5-4, the J gene TRBJ1-1, with D perhaps matching TRBD1 (6 bases). Material: peripheral blood, obtained on day 0 of AZD1222 vaccination. This clonotype was obtained from an adult in good health. The CDR3 DNA reads as TGTGCCAGCAGCTCGGGGGCCGATACTGAAGCTTTCTTT. It codes for CASSSGADTEAFF.